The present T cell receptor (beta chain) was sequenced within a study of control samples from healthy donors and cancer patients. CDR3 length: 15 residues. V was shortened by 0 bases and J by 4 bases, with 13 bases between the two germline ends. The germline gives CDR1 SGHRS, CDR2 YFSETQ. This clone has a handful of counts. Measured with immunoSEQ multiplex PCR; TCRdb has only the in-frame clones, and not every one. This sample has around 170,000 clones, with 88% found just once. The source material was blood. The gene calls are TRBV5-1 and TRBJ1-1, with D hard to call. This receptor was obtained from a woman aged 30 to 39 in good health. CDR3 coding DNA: TGCGCCAGCAGCTTGGGGGGAACCCAGCCCACTGAAGCTTTCTTT. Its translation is CASSLGGTQPTEAFF.